Listed below are T cell receptor beta chains from one sample, sequenced in a study of shared clonotypes between healthy human individuals. The data were produced by immunoSEQ multiplex PCR, yet TCRdb's version contains in-frame clones alone and is incomplete. The sample holds about half a million clones; 79% are singletons and the top ten take under 15%. Material for sequencing was PBMCs. All receptors derive from a woman between 35 and 50 years old in good health. Some clones in this sample may be carry-over from other donors' samples. Each CDR3 is given with its conserved first and last residue. The D gene is left open where the match is weak. Clone size is stated in some rows and not others, as once, few, many or a class when expanded.

V	J	D	size	DNA	CDR3
TRBV28	TRBJ1-2	-	-	TGTGCCAGCAGTTTGGGGTTACTTTATGGCTACACCTTC	CASSLGLLYGYTF
TRBV11-2	TRBJ2-1	-	-	TGTGCCAGCAGCCGTGGCGCAGGGCATCAAGCCTACAATGAGCAGTTCTTC	CASSRGAGHQAYNEQFF
TRBV11-2	TRBJ2-3	-	-	TGTGCCAGCAGCTTAGATACCCTGTGGGGAGCTCGGAAGGGGGATACGCAGTATTTT	CASSLDTLWGARKGDTQYF
TRBV5-1	TRBJ2-7	-	once	TGCGCCAGCAGCCCCGGATATACCTACGAGCAGTACTTC	CASSPGYTYEQYF
TRBV4-1	TRBJ2-7	TRBD1	-	TGCGCCAGCAGCCAACTGACGGGACAGGGGGCCCAGAGCTCCTACGAGCAGTACTTC	CASSQLTGQGAQSSYEQYF
TRBV4-1	TRBJ2-1	-	-	TGCGCCAGCAGCCGGGACCACTCCTACAATGAGCAGTTCTTC	CASSRDHSYNEQFF
TRBV10-1	TRBJ2-3	TRBD2	-	TGCGCCATCGGCAAATGGACATGGACTAGGGTGCGGGAGGCATTAGATACGCAGTATTTT	CAIGKWTWTRVREALDTQYF
TRBV7-2	TRBJ1-1	-	-	TGTGCCAGCAGCACGTCATTGAACACTGAAGCTTTCTTT	CASSTSLNTEAFF
TRBV21-1	TRBJ1-5	-	-	TGTGCAGTGGGGGGGGCAATCGGCAATCAGCCCCAGCATTTT	CAVGGAIGNQPQHF
TRBV9	TRBJ2-3	-	once	TGTGCCAGCAGCGTAGGGGGTCTGAGAGCAGATACGCAGTATTTT	CASSVGGLRADTQYF
TRBV6-5	TRBJ2-1	TRBD1	-	TGTGCCAGCAGCCGGGACAGTGGCACCGGTGAGCAGTTCTTC	CASSRDSGTGEQFF
TRBV11-3	TRBJ2-1	TRBD1	-	TGTGCCAGCAGCTTGACAGGGAATGAGCAGTTCTTC	CASSLTGNEQFF
TRBV28	TRBJ2-5	-	-	TGTGCCAGCAGTCCCCCGGGTCTAAGAGGGGAGACCCAGTACTTC	CASSPPGLRGETQYF
TRBV30	TRBJ1-5	TRBD1	-	TGTGCCTGGTCCACAGGGGCCGATCAGCCCCAGCATTTC	CAWSTGADQPQHF
TRBV10-3	TRBJ2-7	-	once	TGTGCCATCAGCGGCAGGGGCGACGAGCAGTACTTC	CAISGRGDEQYF
TRBV18	TRBJ2-7	TRBD1	-	TGTGCCAGCTCACCACGTGGCGTGGGACAGGGTGGGGGCGAGCAGTACTTC	CASSPRGVGQGGGEQYF
TRBV5-6	TRBJ2-1	-	-	TGTGCCAGCAGCTTGATACCGTCCTACAATGAGCAGTTCTTC	CASSLIPSYNEQFF
TRBV20-1	TRBJ1-4	-	once	TGCAGTGTACAGGGTACAGAAAAACTGTTTTTT	CSVQGTEKLFF
TRBV18	TRBJ2-7	-	-	TGTGCCAGCTCCCCGCCACTACTCCCCGAGCAGTACTTC	CASSPPLLPEQYF